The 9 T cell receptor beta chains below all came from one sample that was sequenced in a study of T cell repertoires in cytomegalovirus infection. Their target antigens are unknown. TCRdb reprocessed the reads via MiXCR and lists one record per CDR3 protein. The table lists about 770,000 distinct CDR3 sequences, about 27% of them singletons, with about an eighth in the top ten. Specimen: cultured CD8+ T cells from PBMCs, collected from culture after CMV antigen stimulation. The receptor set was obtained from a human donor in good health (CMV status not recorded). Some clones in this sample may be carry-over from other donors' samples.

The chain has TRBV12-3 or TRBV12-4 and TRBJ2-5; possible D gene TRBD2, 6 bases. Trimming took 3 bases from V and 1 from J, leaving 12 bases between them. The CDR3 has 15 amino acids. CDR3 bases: TGTGCCAGCAGTTTTATACTAGCCCTCCAAGAGACCCAGTACTTC. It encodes CASSFILALQETQYF.

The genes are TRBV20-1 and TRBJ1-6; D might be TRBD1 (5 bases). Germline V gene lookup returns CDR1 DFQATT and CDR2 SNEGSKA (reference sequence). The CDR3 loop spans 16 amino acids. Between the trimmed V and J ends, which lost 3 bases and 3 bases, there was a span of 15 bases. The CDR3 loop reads CSASWFGADYNSPLHF. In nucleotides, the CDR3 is TGCAGTGCTAGTTGGTTCGGGGCTGACTATAATTCACCCCTCCACTTT.

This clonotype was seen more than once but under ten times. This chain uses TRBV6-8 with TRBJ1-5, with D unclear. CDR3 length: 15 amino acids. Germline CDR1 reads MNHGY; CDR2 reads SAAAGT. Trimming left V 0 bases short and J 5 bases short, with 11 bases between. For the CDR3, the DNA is TGTGCCAGCAGTTACTCGGGCAGAAGGGATCAGCCCCAGCATTTT. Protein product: CASSYSGRRDQPQHF.

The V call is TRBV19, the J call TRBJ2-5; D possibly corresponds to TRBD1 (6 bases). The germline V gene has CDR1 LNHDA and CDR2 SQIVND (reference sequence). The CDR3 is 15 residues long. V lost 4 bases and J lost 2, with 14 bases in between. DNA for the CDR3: TGTGCCAGTAGTACGTGGACAGCCCCACAAGAGACCCAGTACTTC. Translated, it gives CASSTWTAPQETQYF. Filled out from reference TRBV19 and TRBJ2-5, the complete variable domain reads DGGITQSPKYLFRKEGQNVTLSCEQNLNHDAMYWYRQDPGQGLRLIYYSQIVNDFQKGDIAEGYSVSREKKESFPLTVTSAQKNPTAFYLCASSTWTAPQETQYFGPGTRLLVL.

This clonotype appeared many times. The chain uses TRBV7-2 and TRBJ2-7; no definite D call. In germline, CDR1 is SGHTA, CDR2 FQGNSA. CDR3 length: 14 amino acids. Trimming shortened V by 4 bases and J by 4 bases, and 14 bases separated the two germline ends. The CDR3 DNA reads TGTGCCAGCAGCTCTTTACTGATCGAATACGAGCAGTACGTC. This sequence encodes CASSSLLIEYEQYV.

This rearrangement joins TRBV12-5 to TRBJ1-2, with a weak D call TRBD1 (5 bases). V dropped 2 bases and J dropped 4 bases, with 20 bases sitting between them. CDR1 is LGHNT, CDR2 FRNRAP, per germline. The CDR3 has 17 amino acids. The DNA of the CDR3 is TGTGCTAGTGGTTTGCCATACCAGACTCAGGGAAGCTATGGCTACACCTTC. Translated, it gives CASGLPYQTQGSYGYTF.

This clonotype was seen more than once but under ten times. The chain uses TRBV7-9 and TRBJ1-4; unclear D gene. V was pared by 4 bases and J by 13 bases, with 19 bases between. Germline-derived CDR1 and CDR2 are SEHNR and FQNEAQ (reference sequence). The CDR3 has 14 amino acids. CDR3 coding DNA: TGTGCCAGCAGCTCTCCGGGCCCCCTCCGCGGACTGTTTTTT. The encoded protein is CASSSPGPLRGLFF.

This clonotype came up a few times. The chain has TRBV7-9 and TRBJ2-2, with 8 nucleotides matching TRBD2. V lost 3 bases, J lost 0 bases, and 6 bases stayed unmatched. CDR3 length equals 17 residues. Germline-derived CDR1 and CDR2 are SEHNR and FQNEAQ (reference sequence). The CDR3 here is CASSFPAGETNTGELFF. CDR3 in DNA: TGTGCCAGCAGCTTCCCAGCGGGGGAGACGAACACCGGGGAGCTGTTTTTT.

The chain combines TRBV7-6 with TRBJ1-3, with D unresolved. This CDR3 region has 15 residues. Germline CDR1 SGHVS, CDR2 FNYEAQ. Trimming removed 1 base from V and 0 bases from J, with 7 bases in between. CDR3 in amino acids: CASSLGTRSGNTIYF. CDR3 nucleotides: TGTGCCAGCAGCTTAGGCACCCGCTCTGGAAACACCATATATTTT.